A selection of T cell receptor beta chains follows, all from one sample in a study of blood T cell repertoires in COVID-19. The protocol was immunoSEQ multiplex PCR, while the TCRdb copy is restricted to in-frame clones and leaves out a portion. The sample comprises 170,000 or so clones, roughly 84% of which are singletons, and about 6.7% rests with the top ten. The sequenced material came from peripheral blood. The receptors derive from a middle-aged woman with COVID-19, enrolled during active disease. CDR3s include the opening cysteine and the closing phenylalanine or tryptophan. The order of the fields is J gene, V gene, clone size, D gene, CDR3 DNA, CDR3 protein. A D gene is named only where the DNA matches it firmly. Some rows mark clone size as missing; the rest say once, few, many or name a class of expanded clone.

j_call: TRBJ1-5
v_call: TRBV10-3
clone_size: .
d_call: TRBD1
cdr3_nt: TGTGCCATCAGTAACGATAGGGGGCGGGTCAATCAGCCCCAGCATTTT
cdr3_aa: CAISNDRGRVNQPQHF

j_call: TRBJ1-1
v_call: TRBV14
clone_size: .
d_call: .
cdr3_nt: TGTGCCAGCAGCCAAGGCCCAGGGCCCACTGAAGCTTTCTTT
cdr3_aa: CASSQGPGPTEAFF

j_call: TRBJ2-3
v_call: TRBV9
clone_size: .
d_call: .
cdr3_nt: TGTGCCAGCAGCGTAACCGGAGCCCTGGGGGGGGCCAGTAGCACAGATACGCAGTATTTT
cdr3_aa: CASSVTGALGGASSTDTQYF

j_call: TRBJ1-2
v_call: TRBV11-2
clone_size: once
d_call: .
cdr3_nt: TGTGCCAGCAGCTTAGAGGGGGCGGGAGACTATGGCTACACCTTC
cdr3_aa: CASSLEGAGDYGYTF

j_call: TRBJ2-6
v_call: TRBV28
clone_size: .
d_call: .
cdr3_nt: TGTGCCAGCAGTTTCAGGCAGGGGAACTCTGGGGCCAACGTCCTGACTTTC
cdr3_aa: CASSFRQGNSGANVLTF

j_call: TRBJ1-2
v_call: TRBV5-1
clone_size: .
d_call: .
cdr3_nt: TGCGCCAGCAGCTTAGACAGGCCGTTATTCCATGGCTACACCTTC
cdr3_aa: CASSLDRPLFHGYTF

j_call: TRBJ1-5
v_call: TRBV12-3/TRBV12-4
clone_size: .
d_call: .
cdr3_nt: TGTGCCAGCAGCGCCTCTAGGGGCCAGCCCCAGCATTTT
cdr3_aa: CASSASRGQPQHF

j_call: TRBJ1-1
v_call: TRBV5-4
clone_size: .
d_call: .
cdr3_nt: TGTGCCAGCAGCTGGGGCAACACTGAAGCTTTCTTT
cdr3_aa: CASSWGNTEAFF

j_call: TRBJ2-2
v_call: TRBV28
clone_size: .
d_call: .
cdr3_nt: TGTGCCAGCAGTCGCCGAGGCACCGGGGAGCTGTTTTTT
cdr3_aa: CASSRRGTGELFF

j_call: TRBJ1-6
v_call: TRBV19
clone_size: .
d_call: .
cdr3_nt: TGTGCCAGTAGTATAGGAGGAGGGCCCCTCCACTTT
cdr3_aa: CASSIGGGPLHF

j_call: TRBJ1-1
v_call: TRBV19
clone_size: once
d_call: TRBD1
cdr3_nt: TGTGCCAGTAGTATGGGGACAGGGTGGGAGAACACTGAAGCTTTCTTT
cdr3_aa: CASSMGTGWENTEAFF

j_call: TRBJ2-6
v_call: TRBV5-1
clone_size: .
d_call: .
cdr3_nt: TGCGCCAGCAGCCATGAGCCTTCGACTCGTTTCTCTGGGGCCAACGTCCTGACTTTC
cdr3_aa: CASSHEPSTRFSGANVLTF

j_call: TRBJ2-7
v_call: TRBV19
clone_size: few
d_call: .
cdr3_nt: TGTGCCAGTAGGGGACACTACGAGCAGTACTTC
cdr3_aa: CASRGHYEQYF

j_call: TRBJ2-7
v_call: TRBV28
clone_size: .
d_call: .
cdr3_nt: TGTGCCAGCAAAGAACGGTACTCCTACGAGCAGTACTTC
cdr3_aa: CASKERYSYEQYF

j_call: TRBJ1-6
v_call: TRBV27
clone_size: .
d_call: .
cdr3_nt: TGTGCCAGCAGTTGGACAGTTCCTTTT
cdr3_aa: CASSWTVPF

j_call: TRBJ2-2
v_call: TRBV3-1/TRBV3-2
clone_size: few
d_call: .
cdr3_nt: TGTGCCAGCAGCCAAGCACTACCAACAGGAGCCGGGGAGCTGTTTTTT
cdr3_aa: CASSQALPTGAGELFF

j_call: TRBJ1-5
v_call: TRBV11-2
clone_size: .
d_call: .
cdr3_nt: TGTGCCAGCAGCTTAAGGGGGTCTGTCAGGGGCAACAATCAGCCCCAGCATTTT
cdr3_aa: CASSLRGSVRGNNQPQHF

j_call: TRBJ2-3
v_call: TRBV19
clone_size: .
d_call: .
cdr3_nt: TGTGCCAGTAGTCCATACAGTCGCGGCACAGATACGCAGTATTTT
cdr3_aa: CASSPYSRGTDTQYF

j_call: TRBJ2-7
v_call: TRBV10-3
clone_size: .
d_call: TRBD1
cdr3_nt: TGTGCCATCAGCACCGGACAGGGTAACGAGCAGTACTTC
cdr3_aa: CAISTGQGNEQYF

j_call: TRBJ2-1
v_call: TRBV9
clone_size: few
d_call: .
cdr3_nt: TGTGCCAGCAGCGTAGTTACAGAATACAATGAGCAGTTCTTC
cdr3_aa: CASSVVTEYNEQFF

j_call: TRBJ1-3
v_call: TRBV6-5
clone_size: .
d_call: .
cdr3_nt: TGTGCCACACAGGCGAGCGGAAACACCATATATTTT
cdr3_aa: CATQASGNTIYF

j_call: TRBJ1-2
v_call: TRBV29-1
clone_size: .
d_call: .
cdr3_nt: TGCAGCGTTGACTGGGAGGGGCGGGGTGGCTACACCTTC
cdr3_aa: CSVDWEGRGGYTF

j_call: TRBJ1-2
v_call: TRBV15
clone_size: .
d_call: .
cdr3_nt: TGTGCCACCAGCAGAGTAGGATCCGGGACAATCGACGGCTACACCTTC
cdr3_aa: CATSRVGSGTIDGYTF

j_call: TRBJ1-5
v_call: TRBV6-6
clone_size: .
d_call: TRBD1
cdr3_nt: TGTGCCAGCAGTCGAGCCGGGACAGGGGGCGTCGGCAATCAGCCCCAGCATTTT
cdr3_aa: CASSRAGTGGVGNQPQHF

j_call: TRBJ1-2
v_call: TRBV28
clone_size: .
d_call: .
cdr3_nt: TGTGCCAGCAGTTTGTTGCAGGGCGGCTACACCTTC
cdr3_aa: CASSLLQGGYTF

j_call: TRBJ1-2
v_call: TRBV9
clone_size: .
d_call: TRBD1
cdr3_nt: TGTGCCAGCAGAGAGCTACAGGGGGCATATGGCTACACCTTC
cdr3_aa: CASRELQGAYGYTF

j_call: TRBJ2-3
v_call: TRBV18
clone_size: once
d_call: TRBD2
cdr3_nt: TGTGCCAGCTCACCACCGGGAAAACGGACTAGCGGGAGCACAGATACGCAGTATTTT
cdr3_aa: CASSPPGKRTSGSTDTQYF

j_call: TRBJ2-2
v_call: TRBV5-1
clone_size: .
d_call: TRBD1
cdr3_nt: TGCGCCAGCAGCCCCCGGTCCGGGACAGGGACCGGGGAGCTGTTTTTT
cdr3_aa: CASSPRSGTGTGELFF

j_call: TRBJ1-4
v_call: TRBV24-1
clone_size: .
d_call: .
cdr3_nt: TGTGCCACCAGTGATCACCACGCGGGAAGTAATGAAAAACTGTTTTTT
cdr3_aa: CATSDHHAGSNEKLFF

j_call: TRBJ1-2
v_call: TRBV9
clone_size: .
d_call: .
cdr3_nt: TGTGCCAGCAGCGTTTCGGGACAAAGTTATGGCTACACCTTC
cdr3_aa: CASSVSGQSYGYTF

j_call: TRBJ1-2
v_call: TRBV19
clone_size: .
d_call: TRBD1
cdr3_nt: TGTGCCAGTAGTGTTGACAGGGGACAAGGCTATGGCTACACCTTC
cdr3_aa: CASSVDRGQGYGYTF

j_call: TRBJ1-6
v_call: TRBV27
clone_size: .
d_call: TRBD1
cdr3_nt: TGTGCCAGCAGTTCACCCGGGACAGAGGGCTGGGATTCACCCCTCCACTTT
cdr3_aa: CASSSPGTEGWDSPLHF

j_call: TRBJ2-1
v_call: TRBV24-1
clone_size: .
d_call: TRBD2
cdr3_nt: TGTGCCACCAGTGGGTCTAGCGGGGGAGAGTACTACAATGAGCAGTTCTTC
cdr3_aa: CATSGSSGGEYYNEQFF